This T cell receptor (beta chain) came from a study of Graves' ophthalmopathy and Graves' hyperthyroidism. With respect to this clonotype: Its antigen is not known. A much more abundant neighbour one base away suggests this may be a read error.

RNA transcripts yielded amplified TCR beta CDR3 regions. HTBI-primed first-round RT-PCR preceded second-round multiplex PCR. TCRdb processed the multiplex PCR reads anew with MiXCR; each CDR3 protein has one entry. The table lists 400,000 to 500,000 distinct CDR3 sequences, under 25% of them singletons. Hyperthyroidism patients were newly diagnosed, under 2 months' duration, aged 18 to 65. Clinical symptoms and serum thyroxine were used for diagnosis; TRAb, thyroid ultrasound and orbital computed tomography were also relied on. Study-level findings and limits: The majority of expanded thyroid clonotypes above 0.001 frequency also occurred in blood. The model predicted progression of ophthalmopathy with a sensitivity of roughly 66%, and its specificity was 72.22%.

The CDR3 extends over 12 amino acids. Germline CDR1 is SQVTM and CDR2 is ANQGSEA. Trimming took 4 bases from V and 7 from J, leaving 14 bases between them. The origin of this receptor is a woman younger than 30 with stable Graves' hyperthyroidism. The sample taken for sequencing was peripheral blood. The chain carries TRBV29-1 and TRBJ2-7; no clear D. Here the CDR3 reads CSVVMPAAEQYV. CDR3 nucleotides: TGCAGCGTTGTGATGCCGGCGGCGGAGCAGTACGTC.